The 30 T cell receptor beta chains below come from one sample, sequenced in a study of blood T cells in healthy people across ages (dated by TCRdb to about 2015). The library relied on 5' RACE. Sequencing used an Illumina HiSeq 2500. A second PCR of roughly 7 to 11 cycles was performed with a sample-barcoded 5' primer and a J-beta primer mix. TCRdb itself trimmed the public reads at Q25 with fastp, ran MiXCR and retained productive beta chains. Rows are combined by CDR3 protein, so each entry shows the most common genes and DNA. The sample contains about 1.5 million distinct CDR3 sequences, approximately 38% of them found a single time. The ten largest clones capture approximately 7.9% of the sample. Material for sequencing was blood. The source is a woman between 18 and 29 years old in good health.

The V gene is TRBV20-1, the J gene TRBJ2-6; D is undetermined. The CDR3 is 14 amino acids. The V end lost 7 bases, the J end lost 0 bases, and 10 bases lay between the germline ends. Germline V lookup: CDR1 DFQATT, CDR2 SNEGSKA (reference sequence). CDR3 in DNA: TGCAGTGTTAGTCCTGGCTCTGGGGCCAACGTCCTGACTTTC. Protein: CSVSPGSGANVLTF.

CDR3 nucleotides: TGCGCCAGCAGCCCAAGTGGTGGGGAGCGTGAGCAGTTCTTC. This sequence encodes CASSPSGGEREQFF. The V and J genes are TRBV5-1 and TRBJ2-1; D perhaps matches TRBD2 (5 bases). The CDR3 is 14 residues long. Germline CDR1 and CDR2: SGHRS and YFSETQ. V shed 4 bases and J shed 9 bases, with 17 bases lying between them. Using reference TRBV5-1 and TRBJ2-1 for the parts outside the CDR3, the full variable domain is KAGVTQTPRYLIKTRGQQVTLSCSPISGHRSVSWYQQTPGQGLQFLFEYFSETQRNKGNFPGRFSGRQFSNSRSEMNVSTLELGDSALYLCASSPSGGEREQFFGPGTRLTVL.

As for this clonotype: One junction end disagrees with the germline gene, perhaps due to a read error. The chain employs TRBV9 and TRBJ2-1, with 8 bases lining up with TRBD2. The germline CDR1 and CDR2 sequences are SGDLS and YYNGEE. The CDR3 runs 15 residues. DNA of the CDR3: TGTGCCAACAGCGTAGAGGGACTAGGGATCAATGAGCAGTTCTTC. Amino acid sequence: CANSVEGLGINEQFF.

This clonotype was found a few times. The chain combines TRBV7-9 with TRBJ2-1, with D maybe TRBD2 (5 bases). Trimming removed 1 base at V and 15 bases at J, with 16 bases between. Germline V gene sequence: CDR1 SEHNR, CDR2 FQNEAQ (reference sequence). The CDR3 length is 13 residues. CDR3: CASSLEGSELPFF. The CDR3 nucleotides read TGTGCCAGCAGCTTAGAAGGGAGCGAGCTGCCGTTCTTC.

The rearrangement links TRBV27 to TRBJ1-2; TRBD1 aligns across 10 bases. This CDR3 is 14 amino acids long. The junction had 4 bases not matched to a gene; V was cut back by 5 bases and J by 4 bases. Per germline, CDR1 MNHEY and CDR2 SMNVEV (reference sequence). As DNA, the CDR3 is TGTGCCAGCAGTCGGACAGGGGGGGTCTATGGCTACACCTTC. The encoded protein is CASSRTGGVYGYTF.

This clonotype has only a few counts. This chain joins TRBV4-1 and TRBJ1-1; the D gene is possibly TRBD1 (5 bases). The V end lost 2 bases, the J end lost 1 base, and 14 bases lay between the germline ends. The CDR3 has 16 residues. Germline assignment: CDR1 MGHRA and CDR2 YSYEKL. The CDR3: CASSQLRVGGNTEAFF. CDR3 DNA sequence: TGCGCCAGCAGCCAACTTAGGGTCGGGGGGAACACTGAAGCTTTCTTT.

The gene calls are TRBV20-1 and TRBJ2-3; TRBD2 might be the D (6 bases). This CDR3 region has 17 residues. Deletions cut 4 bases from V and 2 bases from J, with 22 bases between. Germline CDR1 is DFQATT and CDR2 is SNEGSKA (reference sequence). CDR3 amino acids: CSAIGDSPTKSTDTQYF. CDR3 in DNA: TGCAGTGCTATAGGGGACTCTCCTACCAAATCCACAGATACGCAGTATTTT.

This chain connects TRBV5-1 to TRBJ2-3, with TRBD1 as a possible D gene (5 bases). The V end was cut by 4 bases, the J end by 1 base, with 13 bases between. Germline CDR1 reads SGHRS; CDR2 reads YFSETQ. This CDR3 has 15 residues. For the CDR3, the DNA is TGCGCCAGCAGCCATCAGGGCCTCGGCACAGATACGCAGTATTTT. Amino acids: CASSHQGLGTDTQYF.

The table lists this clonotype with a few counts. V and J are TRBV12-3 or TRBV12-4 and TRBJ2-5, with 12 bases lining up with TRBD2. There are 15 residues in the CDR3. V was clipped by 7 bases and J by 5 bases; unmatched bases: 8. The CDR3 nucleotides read TGTGCCAGCACCCAGAACGGACTAGCGGGGGAGACCCAGTACTTC. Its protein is CASTQNGLAGETQYF.

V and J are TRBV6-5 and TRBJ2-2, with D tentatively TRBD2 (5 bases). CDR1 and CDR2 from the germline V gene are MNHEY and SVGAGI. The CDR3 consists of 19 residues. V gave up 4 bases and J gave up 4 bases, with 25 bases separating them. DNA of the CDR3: TGTGCCAGCAGTTTCTCCCCCGGACTTATCTCCCGCGGCACCGGGGAGCTGTTTTTT. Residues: CASSFSPGLISRGTGELFF.

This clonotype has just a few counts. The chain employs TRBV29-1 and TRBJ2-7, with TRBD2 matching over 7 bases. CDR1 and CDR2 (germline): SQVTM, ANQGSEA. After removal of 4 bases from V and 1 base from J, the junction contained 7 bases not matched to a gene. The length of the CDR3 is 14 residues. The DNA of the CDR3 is TGCAGCGTTGGCCTCGGGCGGGGGTCCTACGAGCAGTACTTC. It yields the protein CSVGLGRGSYEQYF.

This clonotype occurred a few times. The chain's CDR3 is CASSAGAGLGSSYEQYF. CDR3 DNA: TGTGCCAGCAGTGCGGGGGCGGGGCTGGGTAGCTCCTACGAGCAGTACTTC. The rearrangement joins TRBV27 to TRBJ2-7, with D possibly being TRBD2 (7 bases). The CDR3 consists of 17 residues. CDR1 is MNHEY, CDR2 SMNVEV, per germline (reference sequence). V was cut by 5 bases and J by 0 bases, with 20 bases left in between.

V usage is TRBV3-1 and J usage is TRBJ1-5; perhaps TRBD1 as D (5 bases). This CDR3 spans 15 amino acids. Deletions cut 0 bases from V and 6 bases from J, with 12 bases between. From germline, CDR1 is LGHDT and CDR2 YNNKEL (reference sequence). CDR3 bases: TGTGCCAGCAGCCAAGATTTTCCGGGGGTTCAGCCCCAGCATTTT. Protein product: CASSQDFPGVQPQHF.

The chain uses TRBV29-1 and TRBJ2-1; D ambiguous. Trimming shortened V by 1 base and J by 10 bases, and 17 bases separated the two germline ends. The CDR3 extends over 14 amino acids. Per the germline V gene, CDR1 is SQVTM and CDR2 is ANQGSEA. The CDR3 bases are TGCAGCGTTGAAGTCGACTCTAAGTCGTACGAGCAGTTCTTC. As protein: CSVEVDSKSYEQFF.

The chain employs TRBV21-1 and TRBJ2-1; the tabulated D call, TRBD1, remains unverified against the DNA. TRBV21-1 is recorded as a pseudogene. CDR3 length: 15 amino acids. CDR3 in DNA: TGTGCCAGCAGCTCCCGGGACAGGGTGGCCGTCGAGCAGTTCTTC. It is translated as CASSSRDRVAVEQFF.

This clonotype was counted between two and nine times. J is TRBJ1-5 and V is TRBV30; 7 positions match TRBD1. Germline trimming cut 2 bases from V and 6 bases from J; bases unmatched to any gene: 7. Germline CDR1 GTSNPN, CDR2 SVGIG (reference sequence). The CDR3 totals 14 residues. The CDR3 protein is CAWSRDSFGQPQHF. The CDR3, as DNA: TGTGCCTGGAGTAGGGACAGTTTCGGTCAGCCCCAGCATTTT.

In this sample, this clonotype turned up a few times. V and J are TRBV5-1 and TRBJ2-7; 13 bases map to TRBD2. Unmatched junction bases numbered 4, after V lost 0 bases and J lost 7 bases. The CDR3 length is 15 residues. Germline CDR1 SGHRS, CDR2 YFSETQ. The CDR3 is CASSLGTSGRREQYF. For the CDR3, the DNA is TGCGCCAGCAGCTTGGGGACTAGCGGGAGAAGAGAGCAGTACTTC.

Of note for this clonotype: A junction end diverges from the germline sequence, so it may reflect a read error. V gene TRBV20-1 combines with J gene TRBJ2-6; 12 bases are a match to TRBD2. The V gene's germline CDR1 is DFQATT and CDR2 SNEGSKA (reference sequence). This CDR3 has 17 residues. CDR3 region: CSARALAGGPGANVLTF. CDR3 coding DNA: TGTAGTGCTAGGGCACTAGCGGGAGGACCCGGGGCCAACGTCCTGACTTTC.

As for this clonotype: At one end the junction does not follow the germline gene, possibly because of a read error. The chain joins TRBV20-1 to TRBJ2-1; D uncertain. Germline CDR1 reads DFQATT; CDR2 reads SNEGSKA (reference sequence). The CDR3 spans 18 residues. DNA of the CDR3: TGCAGTCCTAGAGATCCCGCCTTACCCACAGTTTCCTACAATGAGCAGTTCTTC. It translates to CSPRDPALPTVSYNEQFF.

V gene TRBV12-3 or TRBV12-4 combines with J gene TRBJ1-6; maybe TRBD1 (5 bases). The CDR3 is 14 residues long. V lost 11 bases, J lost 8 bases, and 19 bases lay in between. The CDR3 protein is CACAGSVGYSPLHF. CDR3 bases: TGTGCCTGCGCAGGGTCAGTTGGGTATTCACCCCTCCACTTT.

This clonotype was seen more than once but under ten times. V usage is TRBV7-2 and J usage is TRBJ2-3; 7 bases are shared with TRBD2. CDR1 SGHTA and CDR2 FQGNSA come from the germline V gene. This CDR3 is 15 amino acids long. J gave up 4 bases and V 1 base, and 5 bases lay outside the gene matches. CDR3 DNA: TGTGCCAGCAGCTTAGGCGGGAGAGATTCAGATACGCAGTATTTT. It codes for CASSLGGRDSDTQYF.

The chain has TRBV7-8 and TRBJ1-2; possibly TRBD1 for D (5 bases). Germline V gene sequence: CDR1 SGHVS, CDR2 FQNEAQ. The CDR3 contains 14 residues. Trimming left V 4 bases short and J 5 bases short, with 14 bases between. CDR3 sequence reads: CASSSRGRVYGYTF. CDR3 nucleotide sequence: TGTGCCAGCAGCTCGAGGGGCAGGGTTTATGGCTACACCTTC.

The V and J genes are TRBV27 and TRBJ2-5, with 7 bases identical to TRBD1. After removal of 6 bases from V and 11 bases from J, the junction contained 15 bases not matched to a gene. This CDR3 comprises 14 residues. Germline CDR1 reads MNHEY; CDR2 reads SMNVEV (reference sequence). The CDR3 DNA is TGTGCCAGCAGACCGGGACAGCCGTACAATGAGCAGTACTTC. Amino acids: CASRPGQPYNEQYF.

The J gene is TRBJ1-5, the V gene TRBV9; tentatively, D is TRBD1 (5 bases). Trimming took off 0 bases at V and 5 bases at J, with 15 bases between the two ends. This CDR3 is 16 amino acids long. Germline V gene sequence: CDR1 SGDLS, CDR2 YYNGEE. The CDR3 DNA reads TGTGCCAGCAGCGTAGGGGGTGGGACTGTTCATCAGCCCCAGCATTTT. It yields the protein CASSVGGGTVHQPQHF.

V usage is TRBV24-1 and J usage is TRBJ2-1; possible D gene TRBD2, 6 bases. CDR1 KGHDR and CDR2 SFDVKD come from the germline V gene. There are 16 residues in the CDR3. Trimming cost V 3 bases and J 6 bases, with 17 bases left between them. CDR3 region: CATSDPQAGGTNEQFF. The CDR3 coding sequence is TGTGCCACCAGTGATCCCCAGGCCGGCGGGACCAATGAGCAGTTCTTC.

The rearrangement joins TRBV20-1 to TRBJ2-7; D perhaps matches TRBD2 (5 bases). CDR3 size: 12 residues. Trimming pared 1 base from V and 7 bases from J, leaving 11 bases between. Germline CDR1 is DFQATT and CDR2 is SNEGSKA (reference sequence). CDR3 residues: CSARAHPGEQYF. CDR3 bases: TGCAGTGCTAGAGCCCACCCGGGGGAGCAGTACTTC.

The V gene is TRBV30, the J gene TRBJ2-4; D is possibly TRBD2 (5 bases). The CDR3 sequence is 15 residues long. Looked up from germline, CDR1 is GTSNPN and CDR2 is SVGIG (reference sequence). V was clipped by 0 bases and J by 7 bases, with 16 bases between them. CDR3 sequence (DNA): TGTGCCTGGAGTGTGCCCGGGAAGGCTGGGAACATTCAGTACTTC. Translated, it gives CAWSVPGKAGNIQYF.

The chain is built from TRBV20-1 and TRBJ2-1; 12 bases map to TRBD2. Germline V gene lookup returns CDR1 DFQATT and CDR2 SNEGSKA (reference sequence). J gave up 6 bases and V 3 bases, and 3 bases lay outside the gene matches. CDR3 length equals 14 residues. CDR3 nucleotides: TGCAGTGCTAGCGCTAGCGGGGGGGCCAATGAGCAGTTCTTC. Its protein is CSASASGGANEQFF.

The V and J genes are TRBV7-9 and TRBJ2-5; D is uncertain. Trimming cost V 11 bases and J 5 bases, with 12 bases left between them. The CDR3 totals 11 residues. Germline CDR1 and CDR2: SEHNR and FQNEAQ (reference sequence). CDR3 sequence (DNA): TGTGCCGGAGCGATGGAGGAGACCCAGTACTTC. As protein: CAGAMEETQYF.

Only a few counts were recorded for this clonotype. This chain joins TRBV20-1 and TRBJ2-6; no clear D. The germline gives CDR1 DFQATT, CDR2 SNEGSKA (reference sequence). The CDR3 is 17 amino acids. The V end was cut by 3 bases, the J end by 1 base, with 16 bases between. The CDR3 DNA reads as TGCAGTGCTAGCGATCCGGGCCCTATATCTGGGGCCAACGTCCTGACTTTC. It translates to CSASDPGPISGANVLTF.